This TCR beta chain was captured by sequencing in a study of shared clonotypes between healthy human individuals. Overall study: The study used three CD4 naive, three CD4 memory, two CD8 naive and one CD8 memory plate per donor. Study-wide results and limits: Richness estimates generally favored naive over memory subsets.

TCRdb keeps only in-frame clones here, not all; method: immunoSEQ multiplex PCR. The sample gives under 600,000 clones, roughly 97% of which show up once; approximately 0.057% is in the top ten. Per germline, CDR1 LNHDA and CDR2 SQIVND (reference sequence). CDR3 length: 15 amino acids. V was clipped by 5 bases and J by 5 bases; unmatched bases: 5. With regard to this clone: What it binds is not known.

Adults of Caucasian background living in Nashville, Tennessee made up all donors. Sequencing used naive CD4+ T cells sorted from blood. Subset in this sample: CD45RA+ positively selected. This TCR was sampled from a woman aged 25 to 39 in good health. This sequence joins TRBV19 and TRBJ1-5, with TRBD1 identical over 11 bases. The CDR3 here is CASSGQGARDQPQHF. In nucleotides, the CDR3 is TGTGCCAGTAGTGGACAGGGGGCGAGGGATCAGCCCCAGCATTTT.